One and the same sample provided the 3 T cell receptor beta chains below, sequenced in a study of blood T cell repertoires in COVID-19. Produced via immunoSEQ multiplex PCR; TCRdb's table is partial and in-frame only. The repertoire has some 30,000 clones, more than 65% of them found once; the top ten carry less than 15%. Material: peripheral blood. The receptors stem from a human donor in a cohort sampled during active COVID-19.

V gene TRBV2 combines with J gene TRBJ2-5, with TRBD1 identical over 7 bases. V lost 6 bases and J lost 5; bases outside the gene matches: 9. Germline V gene sequence: CDR1 SNHLY, CDR2 FYNNEI. CDR3 length: 14 amino acids. CDR3 DNA: TGTGCCAGCAGACGGACAGGCCTCTCTGAGACCCAGTACTTC. Translating gives CASRRTGLSETQYF.

The CDR3 loop is CATGQKLNTEAFF. CDR3 nucleotide sequence: TGTGCCACCGGACAGAAATTGAACACTGAAGCTTTCTTT. The chain is built from TRBV19 and TRBJ1-1, with D maybe TRBD1 (6 bases). V dropped 10 bases and J dropped 0 bases, with 12 bases sitting between them. Germline CDR1 is LNHDA and CDR2 is SQIVND (reference sequence). The CDR3 is 13 residues long.

The V and J genes are TRBV24-1 and TRBJ2-5; TRBD1 aligns across 7 bases. J lost 2 bases, V lost 9 bases, and 5 bases had no gene match. In germline, CDR1 is KGHDR, CDR2 SFDVKD. The CDR3 contains 13 residues. The CDR3 coding sequence is TGTGCCACCGCCAGGGGGTGGCAAGAGACCCAGTACTTC. Translation gives CATARGWQETQYF.